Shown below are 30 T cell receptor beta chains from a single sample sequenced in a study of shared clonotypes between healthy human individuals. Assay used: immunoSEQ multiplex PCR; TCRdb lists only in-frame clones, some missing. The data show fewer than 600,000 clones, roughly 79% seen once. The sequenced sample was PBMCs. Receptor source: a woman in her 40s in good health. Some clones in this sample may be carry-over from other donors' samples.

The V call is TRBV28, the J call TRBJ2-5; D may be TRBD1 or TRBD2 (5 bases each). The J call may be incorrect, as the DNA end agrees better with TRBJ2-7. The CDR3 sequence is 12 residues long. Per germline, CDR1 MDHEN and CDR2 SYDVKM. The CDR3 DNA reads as TGTGCCAGCAGTTGGGGGATTGCCGAGCAGTACTTC. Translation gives CASSWGIAEQYF.

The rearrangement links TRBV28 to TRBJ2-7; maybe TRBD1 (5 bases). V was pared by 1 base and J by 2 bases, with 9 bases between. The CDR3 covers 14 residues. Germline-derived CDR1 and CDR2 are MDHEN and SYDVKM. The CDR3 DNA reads TGTGCCAGCAGTTTATACACAGGAACCTACGAGCAGTACTTC. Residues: CASSLYTGTYEQYF.

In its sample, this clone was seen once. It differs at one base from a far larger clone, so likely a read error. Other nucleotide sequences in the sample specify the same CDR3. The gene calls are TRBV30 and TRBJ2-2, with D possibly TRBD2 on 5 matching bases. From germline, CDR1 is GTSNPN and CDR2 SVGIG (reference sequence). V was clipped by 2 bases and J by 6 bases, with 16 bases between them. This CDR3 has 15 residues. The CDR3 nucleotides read TGTGCCTGGAGTACCTCGCGCGTTAGCGCCGGGGAGCTGTTTTTT. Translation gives CAWSTSRVSAGELFF.

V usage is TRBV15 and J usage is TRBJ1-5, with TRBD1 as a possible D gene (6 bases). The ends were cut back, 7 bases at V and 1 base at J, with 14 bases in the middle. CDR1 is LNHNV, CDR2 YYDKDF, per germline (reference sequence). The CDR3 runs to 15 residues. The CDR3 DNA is TGTGCCACCAACACGGACAGACCGAGCAATCAGCCCCAGCATTTT. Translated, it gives CATNTDRPSNQPQHF.

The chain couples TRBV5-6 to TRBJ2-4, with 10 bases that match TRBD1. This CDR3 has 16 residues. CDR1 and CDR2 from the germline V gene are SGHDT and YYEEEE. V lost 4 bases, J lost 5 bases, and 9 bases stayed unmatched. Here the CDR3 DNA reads TGTGCCAGCAGCGGGGGGACAGGGGTAATCGAAAACATTCAGTACTTC. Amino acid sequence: CASSGGTGVIENIQYF.

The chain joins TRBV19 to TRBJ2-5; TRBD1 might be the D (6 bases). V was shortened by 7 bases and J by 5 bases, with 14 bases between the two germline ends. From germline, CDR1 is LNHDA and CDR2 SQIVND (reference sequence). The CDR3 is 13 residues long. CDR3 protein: CASKVAGVETQYF. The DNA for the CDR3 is TGTGCCAGTAAGGTCGCAGGGGTCGAGACCCAGTACTTC.

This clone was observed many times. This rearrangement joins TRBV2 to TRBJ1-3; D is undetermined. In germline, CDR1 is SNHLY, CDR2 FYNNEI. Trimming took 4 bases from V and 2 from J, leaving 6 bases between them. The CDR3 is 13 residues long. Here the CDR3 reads CASSGDPGNTIYF. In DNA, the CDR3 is TGTGCCAGCAGTGGGGATCCTGGAAACACCATATATTTT.

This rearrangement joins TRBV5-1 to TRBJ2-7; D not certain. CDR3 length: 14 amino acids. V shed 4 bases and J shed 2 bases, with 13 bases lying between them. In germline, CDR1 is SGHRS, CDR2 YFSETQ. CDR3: CASSGSTRAYEQYF. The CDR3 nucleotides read TGCGCCAGCAGCGGATCTACCCGAGCCTACGAGCAGTACTTC. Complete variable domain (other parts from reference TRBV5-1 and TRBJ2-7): KAGVTQTPRYLIKTRGQQVTLSCSPISGHRSVSWYQQTPGQGLQFLFEYFSETQRNKGNFPGRFSGRQFSNSRSEMNVSTLELGDSALYLCASSGSTRAYEQYFGPGTRLTVT.

CDR3 loop: CASSLRDINQPQHF. The CDR3, as DNA: TGTGCCAGCAGTCTCAGAGACATTAATCAGCCCCAGCATTTT. The V gene is TRBV28, the J gene TRBJ1-5; D is undetermined. Between the trimmed V and J ends, which lost 5 bases and 4 bases, there was a span of 12 bases. CDR1 is MDHEN, CDR2 SYDVKM, per germline. The CDR3 consists of 14 residues. The whole variable domain, filled in from reference TRBV28 and TRBJ1-5, reads DVKVTQSSRYLVKRTGEKVFLECVQDMDHENMFWYRQDPGLGLRLIYFSYDVKMKEKGDIPEGYSVSREKKERFSLILESASTNQTSMYLCASSLRDINQPQHFGDGTRLSIL.

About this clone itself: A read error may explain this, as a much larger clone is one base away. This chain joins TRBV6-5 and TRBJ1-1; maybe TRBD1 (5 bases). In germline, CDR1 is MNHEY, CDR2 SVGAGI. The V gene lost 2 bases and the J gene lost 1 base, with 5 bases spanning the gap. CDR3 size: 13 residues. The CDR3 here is CASSYGGNTEAFF. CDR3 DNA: TGTGCCAGCAGTTACGGGGGGAACACTGAAGCTTTCTTT.

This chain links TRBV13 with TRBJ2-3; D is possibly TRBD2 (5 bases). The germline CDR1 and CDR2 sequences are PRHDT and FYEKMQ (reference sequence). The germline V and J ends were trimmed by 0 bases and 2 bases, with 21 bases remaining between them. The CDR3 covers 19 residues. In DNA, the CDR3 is TGTGCCAGCAGCTTAGGGGTTAAGGGAGCGCTAGCCGACACAGATACGCAGTATTTT. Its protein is CASSLGVKGALADTDTQYF.

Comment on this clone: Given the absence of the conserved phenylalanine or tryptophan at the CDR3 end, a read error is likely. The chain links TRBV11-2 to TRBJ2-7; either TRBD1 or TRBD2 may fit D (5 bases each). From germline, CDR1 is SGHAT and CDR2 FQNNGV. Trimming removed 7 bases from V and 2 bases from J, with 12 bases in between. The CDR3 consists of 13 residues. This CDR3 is CASTRGPTYEQYS. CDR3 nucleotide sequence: TGTGCCAGCACCCGGGGACCTACCTACGAGCAGTACTCC.

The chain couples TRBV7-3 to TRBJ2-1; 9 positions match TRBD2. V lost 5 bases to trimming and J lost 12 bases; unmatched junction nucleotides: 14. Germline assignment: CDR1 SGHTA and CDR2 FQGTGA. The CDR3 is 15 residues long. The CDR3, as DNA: TGTGCCAGCAGCCCCAAGCGGGGGGATTCGGGTTCGCAGTTCTTC. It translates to CASSPKRGDSGSQFF.

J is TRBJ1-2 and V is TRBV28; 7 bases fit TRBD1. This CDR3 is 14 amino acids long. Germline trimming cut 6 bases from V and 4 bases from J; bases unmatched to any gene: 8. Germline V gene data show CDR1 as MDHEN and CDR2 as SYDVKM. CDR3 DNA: TGTGCCAGCAGAGAACCGACAGGGATCTATGGCTACACCTTC. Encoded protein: CASREPTGIYGYTF.

The CDR3 DNA reads as TGTGCCAGCAGCCTCACCGCGGCAGGGGGCCAAGAGACCCAGTACTTC. Translating it yields CASSLTAAGGQETQYF. The gene calls are TRBV7-7 and TRBJ2-5; 7 bases are a match to TRBD1. Germline V lookup: CDR1 SSHAT, CDR2 FNYEAQ (reference sequence). The V gene end was trimmed by 5 bases and the J gene end by 1 base; junction bases not matched to a gene: 10. The CDR3 is 16 amino acids.

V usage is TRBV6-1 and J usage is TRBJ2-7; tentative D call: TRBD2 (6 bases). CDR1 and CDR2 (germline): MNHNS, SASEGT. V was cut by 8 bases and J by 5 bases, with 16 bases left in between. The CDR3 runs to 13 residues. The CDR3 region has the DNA TGTGCCAGCCGGCTGGAGGGCCTCGACGAGCAGTACTTC. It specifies CASRLEGLDEQYF.

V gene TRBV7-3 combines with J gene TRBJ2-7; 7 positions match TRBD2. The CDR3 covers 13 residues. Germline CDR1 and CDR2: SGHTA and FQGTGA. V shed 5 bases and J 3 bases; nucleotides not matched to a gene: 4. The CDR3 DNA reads TGTGCCAGCAGCCCGGGACTACTCTACGAGCAGTACTTC. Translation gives CASSPGLLYEQYF.

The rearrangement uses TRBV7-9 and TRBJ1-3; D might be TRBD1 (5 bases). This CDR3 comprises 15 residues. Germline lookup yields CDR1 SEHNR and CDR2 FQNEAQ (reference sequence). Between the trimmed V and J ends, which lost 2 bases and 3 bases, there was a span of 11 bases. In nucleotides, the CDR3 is TGTGCCAGCAGCTTACGGGACGTCGGTGGAAACACCATATATTTT. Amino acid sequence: CASSLRDVGGNTIYF.

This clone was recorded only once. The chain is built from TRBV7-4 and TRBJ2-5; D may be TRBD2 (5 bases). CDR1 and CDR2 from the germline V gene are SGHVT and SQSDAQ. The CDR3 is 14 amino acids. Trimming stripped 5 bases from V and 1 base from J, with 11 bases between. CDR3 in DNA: TGTGCCAGCAGCGGGAGACGGTCCCAAGAGACCCAGTACTTC. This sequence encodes CASSGRRSQETQYF.

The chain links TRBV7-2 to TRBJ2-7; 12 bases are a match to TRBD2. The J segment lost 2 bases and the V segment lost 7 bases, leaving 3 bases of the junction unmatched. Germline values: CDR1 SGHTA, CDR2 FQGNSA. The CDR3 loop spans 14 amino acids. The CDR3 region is CASTSSGRAYEQYF. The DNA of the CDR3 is TGTGCCAGCACCTCTAGCGGGAGGGCCTACGAGCAGTACTTC. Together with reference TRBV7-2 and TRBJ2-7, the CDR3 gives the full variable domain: GAGVSQSPSNKVTEKGKDVELRCDPISGHTALYWYRQSLGQGLEFLIYFQGNSAPDKSGLPSDRFSAERTGGSVSTLTIQRTQQEDSAVYLCASTSSGRAYEQYFGPGTRLTVT.

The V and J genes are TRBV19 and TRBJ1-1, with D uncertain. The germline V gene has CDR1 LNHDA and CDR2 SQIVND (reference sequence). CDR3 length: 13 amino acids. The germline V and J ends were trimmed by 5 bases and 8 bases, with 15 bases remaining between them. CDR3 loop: CASSSPGWTEAFF. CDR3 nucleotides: TGTGCCAGTAGTTCTCCGGGTTGGACGGAAGCTTTCTTT.

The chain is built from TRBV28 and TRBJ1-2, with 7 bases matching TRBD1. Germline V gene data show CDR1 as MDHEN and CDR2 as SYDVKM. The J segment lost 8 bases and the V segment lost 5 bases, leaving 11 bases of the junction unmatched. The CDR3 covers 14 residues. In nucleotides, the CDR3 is TGTGCCAGCAGTGAAAACAGGGGACTCGACGGCTACACCTTC. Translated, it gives CASSENRGLDGYTF.

The CDR3 sequence: CASSLAGREGREQYF. DNA of the CDR3: TGTGCCAGCAGCTTAGCAGGGCGGGAGGGCCGCGAGCAGTACTTC. The chain couples TRBV7-6 to TRBJ2-7, with 9 nucleotides matching TRBD2. The J segment lost 6 bases and the V segment lost 0 bases, leaving 6 bases of the junction unmatched. Looked up from germline, CDR1 is SGHVS and CDR2 is FNYEAQ. This CDR3 is 15 amino acids long.

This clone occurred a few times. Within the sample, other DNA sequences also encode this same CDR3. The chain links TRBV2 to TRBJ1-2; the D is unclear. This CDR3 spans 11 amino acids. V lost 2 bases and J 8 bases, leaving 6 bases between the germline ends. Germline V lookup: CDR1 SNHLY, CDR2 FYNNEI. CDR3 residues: CASSERDGYTF. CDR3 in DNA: TGTGCCAGCAGTGAACGAGACGGCTACACCTTC.

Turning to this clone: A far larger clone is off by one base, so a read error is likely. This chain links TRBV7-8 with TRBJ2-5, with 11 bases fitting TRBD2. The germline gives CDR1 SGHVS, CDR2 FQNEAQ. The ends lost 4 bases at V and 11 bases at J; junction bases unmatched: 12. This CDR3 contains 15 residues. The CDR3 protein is CASSSRRLAGYGQYF. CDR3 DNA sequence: TGTGCCAGCAGCTCCCGGAGACTAGCGGGATACGGGCAGTACTTC.

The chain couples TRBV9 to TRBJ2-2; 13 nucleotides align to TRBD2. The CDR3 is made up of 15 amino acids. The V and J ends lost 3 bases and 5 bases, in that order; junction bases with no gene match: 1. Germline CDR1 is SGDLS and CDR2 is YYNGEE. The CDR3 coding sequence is TGTGCCAGCAGCGCGACTAGCGGGGGGACCGGGGAGCTGTTTTTT. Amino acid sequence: CASSATSGGTGELFF.

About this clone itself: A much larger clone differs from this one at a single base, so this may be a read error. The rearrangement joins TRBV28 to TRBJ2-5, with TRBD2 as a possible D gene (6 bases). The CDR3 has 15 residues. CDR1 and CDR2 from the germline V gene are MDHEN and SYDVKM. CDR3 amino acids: CASRQTEGFQDTQYF. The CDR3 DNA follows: TGTGCCAGCAGACAAACGGAGGGCTTCCAAGATACCCAGTACTTC.

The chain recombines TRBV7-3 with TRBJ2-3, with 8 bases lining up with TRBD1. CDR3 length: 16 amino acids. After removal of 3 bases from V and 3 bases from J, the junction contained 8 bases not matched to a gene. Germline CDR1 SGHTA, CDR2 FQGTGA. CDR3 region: CASSLEGQATTDTQYF. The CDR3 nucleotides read TGTGCCAGCAGCTTGGAGGGACAGGCAACAACAGATACGCAGTATTTT.

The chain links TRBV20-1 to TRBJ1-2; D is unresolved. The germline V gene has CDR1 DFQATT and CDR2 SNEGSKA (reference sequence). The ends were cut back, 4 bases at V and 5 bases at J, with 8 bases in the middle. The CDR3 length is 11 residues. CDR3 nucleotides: TGCAGTGCTAAGCTGGGGTATGGCTACACCTTC. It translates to CSAKLGYGYTF.

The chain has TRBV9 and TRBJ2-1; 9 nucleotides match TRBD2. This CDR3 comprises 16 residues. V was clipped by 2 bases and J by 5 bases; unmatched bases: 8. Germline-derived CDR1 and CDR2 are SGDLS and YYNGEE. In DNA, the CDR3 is TGTGCCAGCAGCGTCTTACTTAGCGGGGGACACAATGAGCAGTTCTTC. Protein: CASSVLLSGGHNEQFF.